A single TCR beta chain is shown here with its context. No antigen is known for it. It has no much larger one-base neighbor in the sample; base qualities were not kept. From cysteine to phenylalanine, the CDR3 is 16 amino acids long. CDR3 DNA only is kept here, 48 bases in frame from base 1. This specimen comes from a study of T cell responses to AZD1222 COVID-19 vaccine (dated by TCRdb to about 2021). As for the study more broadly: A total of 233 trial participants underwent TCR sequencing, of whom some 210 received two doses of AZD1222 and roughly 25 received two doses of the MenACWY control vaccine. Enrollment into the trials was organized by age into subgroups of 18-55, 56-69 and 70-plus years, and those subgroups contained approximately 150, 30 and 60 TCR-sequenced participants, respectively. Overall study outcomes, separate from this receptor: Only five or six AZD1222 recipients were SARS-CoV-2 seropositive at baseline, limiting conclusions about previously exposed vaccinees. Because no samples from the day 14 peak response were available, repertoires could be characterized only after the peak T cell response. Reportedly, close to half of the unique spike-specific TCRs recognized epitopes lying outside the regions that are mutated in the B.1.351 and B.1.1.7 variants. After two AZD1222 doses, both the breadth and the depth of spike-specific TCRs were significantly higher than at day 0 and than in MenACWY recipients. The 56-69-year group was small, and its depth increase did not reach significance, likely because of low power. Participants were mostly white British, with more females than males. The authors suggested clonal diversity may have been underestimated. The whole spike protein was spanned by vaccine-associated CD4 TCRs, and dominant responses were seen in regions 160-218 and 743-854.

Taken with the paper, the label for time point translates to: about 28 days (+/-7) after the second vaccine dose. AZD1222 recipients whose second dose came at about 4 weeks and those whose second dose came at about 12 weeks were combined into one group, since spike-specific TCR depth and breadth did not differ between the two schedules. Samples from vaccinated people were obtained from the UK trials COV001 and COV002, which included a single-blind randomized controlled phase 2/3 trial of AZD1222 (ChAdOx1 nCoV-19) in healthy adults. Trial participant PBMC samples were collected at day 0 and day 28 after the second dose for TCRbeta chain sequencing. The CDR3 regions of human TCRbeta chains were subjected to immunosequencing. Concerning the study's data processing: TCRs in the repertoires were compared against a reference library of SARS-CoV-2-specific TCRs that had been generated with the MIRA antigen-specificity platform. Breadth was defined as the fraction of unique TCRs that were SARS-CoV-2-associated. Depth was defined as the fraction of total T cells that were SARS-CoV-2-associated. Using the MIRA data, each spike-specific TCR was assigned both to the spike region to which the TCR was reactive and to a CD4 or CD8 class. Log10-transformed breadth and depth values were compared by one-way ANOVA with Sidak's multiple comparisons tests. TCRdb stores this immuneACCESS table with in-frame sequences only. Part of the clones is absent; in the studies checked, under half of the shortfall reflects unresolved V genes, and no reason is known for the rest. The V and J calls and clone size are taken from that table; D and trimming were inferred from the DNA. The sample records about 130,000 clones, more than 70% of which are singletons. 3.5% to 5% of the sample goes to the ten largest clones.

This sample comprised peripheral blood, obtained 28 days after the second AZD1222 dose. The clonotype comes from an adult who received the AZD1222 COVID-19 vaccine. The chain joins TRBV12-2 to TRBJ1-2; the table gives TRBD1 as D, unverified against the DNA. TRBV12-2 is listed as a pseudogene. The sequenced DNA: TGTGCAAGTCTCCTTGGGACCCGGGACAGAAGAGATGGCTACACCTTC. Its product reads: CASLLGTRDRRDGYTF.